These 25 T cell receptor beta chains share one sample of origin, sequenced in a study of blood T cell repertoires in COVID-19. Generated by immunoSEQ multiplex PCR, the TCRdb table keeps only in-frame clones and is missing some. The table lists 200,000 to 250,000 clones, 80% to 90% of them singletons, with over 4% in the top ten. The sequenced sample was PBMCs or T cells enriched from blood (not recorded which). Receptors originate from a woman in her 30s who had recovered from COVID-19.

The rearrangement links TRBV5-1 to TRBJ1-2, with D maybe TRBD1 (6 bases). The CDR3 sequence is 16 residues long. Per the germline V gene, CDR1 is SGHRS and CDR2 is YFSETQ. V lost 0 bases and J 4 bases, leaving 16 bases between the germline ends. The CDR3: CASSLDLLRGIYGYTF. CDR3 in DNA: TGCGCCAGCAGCTTGGACCTTCTCAGGGGAATCTATGGCTACACCTTC.

The rearrangement joins TRBV5-1 to TRBJ2-7, with D possibly TRBD2 on 6 matching bases. The V gene's germline CDR1 is SGHRS and CDR2 YFSETQ. V was clipped by 4 bases and J by 0 bases, with 23 bases between them. The CDR3 is 18 residues long. The CDR3 DNA is TGCGCCAGCAGCCCGAGTCCGGGACTTCATACACCCTCCTACGAGCAGTACTTC. It specifies CASSPSPGLHTPSYEQYF.

The chain is built from TRBV19 and TRBJ1-2; D is perhaps TRBD1 (5 bases). The CDR3 totals 12 residues. Trimming removed 6 bases at V and 8 bases at J, with 13 bases between. CDR1 and CDR2 from the germline V gene are LNHDA and SQIVND (reference sequence). CDR3 sequence reads: CASRRTNGGYTF. As DNA, the CDR3 is TGTGCCAGTAGACGGACAAACGGGGGCTACACCTTC.

The rearrangement links TRBV9 to TRBJ2-4, with a tentative D call TRBD2 (5 bases). Trimming took 6 bases from V and 0 from J, leaving 10 bases between them. Germline CDR1 is SGDLS and CDR2 is YYNGEE. The CDR3 contains 14 residues. The CDR3 DNA reads TGTGCCAGCAACGGCGGGTTAGCCAAAAACATTCAGTACTTC. It encodes CASNGGLAKNIQYF. The variable domain in full, completed from reference TRBV9 and TRBJ2-4, reads DSGVTQTPKHLITATGQRVTLRCSPRSGDLSVYWYQQSLDQGLQFLIQYYNGEERAKGNILERFSAQQFPDLHSELNLSSLELGDSALYFCASNGGLAKNIQYFGAGTRLSVL.

With respect to this clone: The sample carries other DNA sequences with the same CDR3. V is TRBV3-1 (or the pseudogene TRBV3-2) and J is TRBJ2-7, with D uncertain. Germline V gene lookup returns CDR1 LGHDT and CDR2 YNNKEL (reference sequence). CDR3 length equals 14 residues. V was cut by 1 base and J by 0 bases, with 7 bases left in between. The CDR3 region is CASSQGRNSYEQYF. The DNA of the CDR3 is TGTGCCAGCAGCCAAGGGAGAAACTCCTACGAGCAGTACTTC.

The chain joins TRBV15 to TRBJ1-2; D gene uncertain. This CDR3 is built from 16 residues. V lost 3 bases, J lost 5 bases, and 19 bases lay in between. CDR1 is LNHNV, CDR2 YYDKDF, per germline (reference sequence). DNA for the CDR3: TGTGCCACCAGCAGTTCCCTAGGCGATGGAGGGTATGGCTACACCTTC. It encodes CATSSSLGDGGYGYTF.

To note about this clone: One junction end does not reproduce the germline sequence, and a read error may be involved. The chain is built from TRBV7-8 and TRBJ2-7; the D gene is possibly TRBD1 (5 bases). Germline assignment: CDR1 SGHVS and CDR2 FQNEAQ. CDR3 length: 13 amino acids. CDR3 bases: TGTGCCAGCAGCTTAGCGACCGACAGTCAGGGATCCTTC. Protein: CASSLATDSQGSF.

This clone was observed a single time. This sequence joins TRBV7-2 and TRBJ1-3; D is possibly TRBD1 (6 bases). The CDR3 runs to 17 residues. Looked up from germline, CDR1 is SGHTA and CDR2 is FQGNSA. V was trimmed by 1 base and J by 0 bases, leaving 13 bases between them. In DNA, the CDR3 is TGTGCCAGCAGCTTAGTACAGGGCGGAGGCTCTGGAAACACCATATATTTT. Residues: CASSLVQGGGSGNTIYF.

J is TRBJ1-2 and V is TRBV7-9, with 7 positions matching TRBD1. J gave up 7 bases and V 3 bases, and 8 bases lay outside the gene matches. Germline-derived CDR1 and CDR2 are SEHNR and FQNEAQ (reference sequence). The CDR3 is 14 residues long. CDR3 in amino acids: CASSFDRVGLGYTF. DNA for the CDR3: TGTGCCAGCAGCTTTGACAGGGTTGGGCTTGGCTACACCTTC.

This rearrangement joins TRBV29-1 to TRBJ1-1, with a tentative D call TRBD1 (5 bases). This CDR3 region has 13 residues. Germline loops: CDR1 SQVTM, CDR2 ANQGSEA. V lost 2 bases, J lost 1 base, and 8 bases lay in between. This CDR3 reads CSVETTENTEAFF. The CDR3 bases are TGCAGCGTTGAAACGACAGAGAACACTGAAGCTTTCTTT.

This rearrangement joins TRBV4-2 to TRBJ1-3, with TRBD1 matching over 7 bases. Per germline, CDR1 LGHNA and CDR2 YNFKEQ. There are 15 residues in the CDR3. V shed 0 bases, J shed 6 bases, and the junction held 5 bases outside the gene matches. This CDR3 is CASSQDRQGENTIYF. The CDR3 DNA is TGTGCCAGCAGCCAAGATCGACAGGGAGAAAACACCATATATTTT.

The rearrangement uses TRBV6-1 and TRBJ2-7; 7 bases fit TRBD2. This CDR3 has 17 residues. The germline CDR1 and CDR2 sequences are MNHNS and SASEGT. Trimming removed 1 base from V and 6 bases from J; junction bases left unmatched: 15. CDR3 nucleotides: TGTGCCAGCAGTGAAGTCGGGGCAGTGGGACTACTATTCGAGCAGTACTTC. Translated: CASSEVGAVGLLFEQYF.

The rearrangement uses TRBV19 and TRBJ2-5; D might be TRBD2 (6 bases). The V gene's germline CDR1 is LNHDA and CDR2 SQIVND (reference sequence). The CDR3 contains 14 residues. The V end was cut by 5 bases, the J end by 5 bases, with 15 bases between. In DNA, the CDR3 is TGTGCCAGTAGTTTAGGGCTAGCGTGGGAGACCCAGTACTTC. Protein: CASSLGLAWETQYF.

The V gene is TRBV6-4, the J gene TRBJ2-1, with 8 bases that match TRBD2. This CDR3 spans 15 amino acids. J gave up 8 bases and V 2 bases, and 8 bases lay outside the gene matches. Germline loops: CDR1 MRHNA, CDR2 SNTAGT. CDR3: CASSDQAGGLHEQFF. The CDR3 DNA reads as TGTGCCAGCAGTGACCAGGCGGGAGGACTGCATGAGCAGTTCTTC.

The chain combines TRBV7-2 with TRBJ1-2; D is undetermined. The CDR3 totals 13 residues. The germline CDR1 and CDR2 sequences are SGHTA and FQGNSA. Trimming removed 3 bases at V and 8 bases at J, with 13 bases between. This CDR3 is CASSLEGKRGYTF. The CDR3 bases are TGTGCCAGCAGCTTGGAGGGAAAGCGCGGCTACACCTTC.

This sequence joins TRBV28 and TRBJ1-6, with TRBD1 as a possible D gene (6 bases). Trimming removed 6 bases at V and 10 bases at J, with 19 bases between. The CDR3 spans 15 residues. Germline values: CDR1 MDHEN, CDR2 SYDVKM. CDR3 residues: CASSDPTGFGSPLHF. CDR3 nucleotide sequence: TGTGCCAGCAGCGACCCAACAGGGTTTGGCTCACCCCTCCACTTT.

This clone was counted between two and nine times. V and J are TRBV7-9 and TRBJ2-3, with 7 bases identical to TRBD1. CDR3 length: 16 amino acids. CDR1 and CDR2 (germline): SEHNR, FQNEAQ (reference sequence). The trim removed 5 bases at V and 2 bases at J, leaving 10 bases unmatched. In nucleotides, the CDR3 is TGTGCCAGCAGCATACTCTCGACAGGGTCCACAGATACGCAGTATTTT. Residues: CASSILSTGSTDTQYF.

The chain recombines TRBV5-1 with TRBJ1-4; 8 positions match TRBD1. The CDR3 runs to 15 residues. Germline V gives CDR1 SGHRS, CDR2 YFSETQ. With V trimmed by 1 base and J by 6 bases, 5 bases remained unmatched. The DNA of the CDR3 is TGCGCCAGCAGCTTGTCACAGGGGGGAGATGAAAAACTGTTTTTT. Its protein product is CASSLSQGGDEKLFF. Variable domain in full (rest from reference TRBV5-1 and TRBJ1-4): KAGVTQTPRYLIKTRGQQVTLSCSPISGHRSVSWYQQTPGQGLQFLFEYFSETQRNKGNFPGRFSGRQFSNSRSEMNVSTLELGDSALYLCASSLSQGGDEKLFFGSGTQLSVL.

The chain has TRBV19 and TRBJ2-1; TRBD1 matches 12 bases. The V segment lost 3 bases and the J segment 8 bases; nucleotides outside the gene matches: 8. Germline V lookup: CDR1 LNHDA, CDR2 SQIVND (reference sequence). The CDR3 runs 16 residues. The CDR3 DNA sequence: TGTGCCAGTAGTATGAGGGACAGGGGGCAGGTAGATGAGCAGTTCTTC. Protein sequence: CASSMRDRGQVDEQFF.

This clone has a single count. The chain couples TRBV18 to TRBJ1-2; possibly TRBD1 for D (5 bases). CDR1 is KGHSH, CDR2 LQKENI, per germline. Trimming removed 0 bases at V and 3 bases at J, with 8 bases between. This CDR3 is built from 14 residues. The CDR3 nucleotides read TGTGCCAGCTCACCACCGGGGGACTACTATGGCTACACCTTC. As protein: CASSPPGDYYGYTF.

The chain recombines TRBV7-2 with TRBJ1-2, with a possible D match to TRBD1 (5 bases). Trimming took off 1 base at V and 2 bases at J, with 20 bases between the two ends. CDR1 is SGHTA, CDR2 FQGNSA, per germline. The CDR3 length is 18 residues. For the CDR3, the DNA is TGTGCCAGCAGCTTAGATTCGTCTGGCGGGGGAGGGAACTATGGCTACACCTTC. Translated, it gives CASSLDSSGGGGNYGYTF.

The chain couples TRBV7-2 to TRBJ1-1, with TRBD1 matching over 9 bases. Germline CDR1 is SGHTA and CDR2 is FQGNSA. The V and J ends lost 3 bases and 3 bases, in that order; junction bases with no gene match: 11. The CDR3 sequence is 17 residues long. CDR3 DNA sequence: TGTGCCAGCAGCTTTAACGCCGGGACAGGGCTGGACACTGAAGCTTTCTTT. As protein: CASSFNAGTGLDTEAFF.

The chain recombines TRBV5-4 with TRBJ1-3; D may be TRBD1 (6 bases). Germline values: CDR1 SGHNT, CDR2 YYREEE (reference sequence). Trimming took 2 bases from V and 4 from J, leaving 13 bases between them. The length of the CDR3 is 15 residues. CDR3 nucleotides: TGTGCCAGCAGCTTTCAGGGGTATTCGGGAAACACCATATATTTT. It is translated as CASSFQGYSGNTIYF.

The chain couples TRBV28 to TRBJ1-2, with D unresolved. Deletions cut 8 bases from V and 0 bases from J, with 16 bases between. There are 15 residues in the CDR3. CDR1 MDHEN and CDR2 SYDVKM come from the germline V gene. The CDR3 loop is CASGTTVYSNYGYTF. The CDR3 DNA reads as TGTGCCAGCGGTACGACTGTTTATTCTAACTATGGCTACACCTTC.

This chain joins TRBV6-1 and TRBJ1-2, with D tentatively TRBD1 (6 bases). Germline values: CDR1 MNHNS, CDR2 SASEGT. This CDR3 comprises 14 residues. Trimming stripped 2 bases from V and 2 bases from J, with 9 bases between. The DNA for the CDR3 is TGTGCCAGCAGTGAAATTGGGACAAACTATGGCTACACCTTC. Its protein product is CASSEIGTNYGYTF.